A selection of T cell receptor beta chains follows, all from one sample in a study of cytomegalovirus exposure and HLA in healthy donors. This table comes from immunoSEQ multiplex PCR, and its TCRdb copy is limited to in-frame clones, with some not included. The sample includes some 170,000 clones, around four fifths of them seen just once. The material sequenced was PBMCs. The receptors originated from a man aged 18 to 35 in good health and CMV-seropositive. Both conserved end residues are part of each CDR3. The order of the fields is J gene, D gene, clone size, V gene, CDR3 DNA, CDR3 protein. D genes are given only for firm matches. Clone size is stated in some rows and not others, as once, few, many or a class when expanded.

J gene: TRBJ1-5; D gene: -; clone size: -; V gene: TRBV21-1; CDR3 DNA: TGTGCCCCCACCGGGGGGTTTAGCAATCAGCCCCAGCATTTT; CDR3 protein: CAPTGGFSNQPQHF
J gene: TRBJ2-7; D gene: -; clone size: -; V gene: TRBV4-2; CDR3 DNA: TGTGCCAGCAGCCAAGACATAGGACAGTTCTACGAGCAGTACTTC; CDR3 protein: CASSQDIGQFYEQYF
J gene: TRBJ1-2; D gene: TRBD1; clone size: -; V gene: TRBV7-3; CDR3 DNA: TGTGCCAGCAGCTTAACGGGAGGACAGGGGATCTATGGCTACACCTTC; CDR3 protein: CASSLTGGQGIYGYTF
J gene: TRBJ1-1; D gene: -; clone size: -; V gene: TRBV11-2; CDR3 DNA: TGTGCCAGCAGCAGACAGCTGAACACTGAAGCTTTCTTT; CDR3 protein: CASSRQLNTEAFF
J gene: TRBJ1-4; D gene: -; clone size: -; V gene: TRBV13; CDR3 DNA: TGTGCCAGCAGCTCCCGGGACGGAGGACTAACAACTAATGAAAAACTGTTTTTT; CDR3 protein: CASSSRDGGLTTNEKLFF
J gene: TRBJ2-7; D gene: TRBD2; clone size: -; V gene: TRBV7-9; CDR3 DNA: TGTGCCAGCAGCCCCCCCGGGGGGGCCGCCCTTGAGCAGTACTTC; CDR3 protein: CASSPPGGAALEQYF
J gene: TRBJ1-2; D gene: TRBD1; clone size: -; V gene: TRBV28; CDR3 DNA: TGTGCCAGCAGTTTCCTTGGACAGGGAGCCGGCTACACCTTC; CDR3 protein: CASSFLGQGAGYTF
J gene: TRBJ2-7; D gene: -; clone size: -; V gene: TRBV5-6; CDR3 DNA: TGTGCCAGCAGCCTGGGAGCCTACGAGCAGTACTTC; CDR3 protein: CASSLGAYEQYF
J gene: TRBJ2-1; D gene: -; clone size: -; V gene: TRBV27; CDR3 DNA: TGTGCCAGCAGTTCGGGTATTGAGCAGTTCTTC; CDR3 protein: CASSSGIEQFF
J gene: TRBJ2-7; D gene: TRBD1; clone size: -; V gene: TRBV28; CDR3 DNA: TGTGCCAGCATCTATGGGGGGGGACAGGGTCATCACCGGCAGTACTTC; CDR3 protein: CASIYGGGQGHHRQYF
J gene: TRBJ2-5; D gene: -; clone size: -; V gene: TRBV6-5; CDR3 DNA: TGTGCCAGCAGAAATCGGGGGTCTATCCAAGAGACCCAGTACTTC; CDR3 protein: CASRNRGSIQETQYF
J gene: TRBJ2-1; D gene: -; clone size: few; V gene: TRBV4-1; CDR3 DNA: TGCGCCAGCAGCCAAGAGGGGGCAGGGAAGAAAAATGAGCAGTTCTTC; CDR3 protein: CASSQEGAGKKNEQFF
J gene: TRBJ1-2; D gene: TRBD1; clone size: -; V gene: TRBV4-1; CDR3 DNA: TGCGCCAGCAGCCCGACAGGGATCAGCTATGGCTACACCTTC; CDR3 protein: CASSPTGISYGYTF
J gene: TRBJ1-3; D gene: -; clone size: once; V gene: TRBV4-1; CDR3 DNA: TGCGCCAGCAGCCAAGATAAAGGACTCTCTGAAAACACCATATATTTT; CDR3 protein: CASSQDKGLSENTIYF
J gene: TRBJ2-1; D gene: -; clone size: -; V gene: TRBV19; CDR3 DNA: TGTGCCAGTACCCAGGGGGGACGAAACAATGAGCAGTTCTTC; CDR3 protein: CASTQGGRNNEQFF
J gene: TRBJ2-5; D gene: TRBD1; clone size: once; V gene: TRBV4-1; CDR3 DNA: TGCGCCAGCAGCCAGAACCCCGCGGCAGGGGGCTATGAGACCCAGTACTTC; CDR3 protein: CASSQNPAAGGYETQYF